The 4 T cell receptor beta chains given below trace back to one sample, sequenced in a study of cytomegalovirus exposure and HLA in healthy donors. The PCR had 60 Vbeta and 13 Jbeta primers. Assay used: immunoSEQ multiplex PCR; TCRdb lists only in-frame clones, some missing. The table shows under 200,000 clones, with about 80% occurring only once. Source material: PBMCs. The receptors here all came from a young woman in good health and CMV-seropositive.

The chain links TRBV7-9 to TRBJ2-3; D may be TRBD1 (5 bases). V was clipped by 0 bases and J by 1 base, with 5 bases between them. CDR1 is SEHNR and CDR2 is FQNEAQ in the germline V gene (reference sequence). This CDR3 spans 14 amino acids. The CDR3 protein is CASSLAGRTDTQYF. In nucleotides, the CDR3 is TGTGCCAGCAGCTTAGCGGGGCGCACAGATACGCAGTATTTT.

This clone was observed once. This rearrangement joins TRBV5-4 to TRBJ1-2; a weak D match, TRBD1 (6 bases). V lost 5 bases, J lost 1 base, and 24 bases lay in between. CDR3 length equals 18 residues. Germline values: CDR1 SGHNT, CDR2 YYREEE (reference sequence). The CDR3 coding sequence is TGTGCCAGCAGTGACGGAGACGGGCCCCAAGGGGGTAACTATGGCTACACCTTC. This encodes CASSDGDGPQGGNYGYTF.

This chain uses TRBV18 with TRBJ2-2; 8 nucleotides align to TRBD1. The CDR3 totals 16 residues. The ends lost 4 bases at V and 7 bases at J; junction bases unmatched: 11. Germline V gene data show CDR1 as KGHSH and CDR2 as LQKENI. CDR3 residues: CASSLRAGGAYGELFF. CDR3 DNA sequence: TGTGCCAGCTCACTCCGGGCAGGGGGCGCATACGGGGAGCTGTTTTTT.

The rearrangement links TRBV27 to TRBJ1-6, with a possible D match to TRBD1 (6 bases). Trimming stripped 6 bases from V and 9 bases from J, with 15 bases between. CDR3 size: 14 residues. The germline gives CDR1 MNHEY, CDR2 SMNVEV (reference sequence). The CDR3 sequence: CASSPGTRPSPLHF. The CDR3 DNA sequence: TGTGCCAGCAGCCCCGGGACACGGCCTTCACCCCTCCACTTT.